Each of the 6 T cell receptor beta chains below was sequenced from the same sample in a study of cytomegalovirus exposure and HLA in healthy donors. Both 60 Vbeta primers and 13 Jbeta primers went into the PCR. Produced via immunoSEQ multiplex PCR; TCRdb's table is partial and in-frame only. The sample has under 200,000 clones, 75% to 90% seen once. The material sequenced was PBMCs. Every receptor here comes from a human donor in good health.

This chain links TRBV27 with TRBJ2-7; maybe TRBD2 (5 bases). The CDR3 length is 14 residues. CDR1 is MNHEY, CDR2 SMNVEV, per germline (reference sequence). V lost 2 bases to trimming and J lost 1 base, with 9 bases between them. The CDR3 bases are TGTGCCAGCAGTTTACGACCGGGGTCCTACGAGCAGTACTTC. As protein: CASSLRPGSYEQYF.

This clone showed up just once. DNA for the CDR3: TGTGCCAGCAGTCTAGACAGTCGGGGGGCCAACGTCCTGACTTTC. Residues: CASSLDSRGANVLTF. This sequence joins TRBV6-1 and TRBJ2-6; D perhaps matches TRBD1 (5 bases). The V gene lost 5 bases and the J gene lost 4 bases, with 12 bases spanning the gap. Per germline, CDR1 MNHNS and CDR2 SASEGT. The CDR3 is made up of 15 amino acids.

The CDR3 DNA follows: TGCGCCAGCAGCCAAGGGCGCTACCCGGGGGTGGGCACTGAAGCTTTCTTT. Translated, it gives CASSQGRYPGVGTEAFF. The rearrangement links TRBV4-3 to TRBJ1-1; perhaps TRBD1 as D (5 bases). Germline assignment: CDR1 LGHNA and CDR2 YSLEER. Trimming took off 1 base at V and 4 bases at J, with 19 bases between the two ends. This CDR3 spans 17 amino acids.

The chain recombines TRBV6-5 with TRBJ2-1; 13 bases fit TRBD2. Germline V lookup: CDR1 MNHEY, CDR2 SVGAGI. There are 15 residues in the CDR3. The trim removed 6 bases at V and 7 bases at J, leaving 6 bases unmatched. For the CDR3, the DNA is TGTGCCAGCAGATCTACTAGCGGGGGGGCGAATGAGCAGTTCTTC. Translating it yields CASRSTSGGANEQFF.

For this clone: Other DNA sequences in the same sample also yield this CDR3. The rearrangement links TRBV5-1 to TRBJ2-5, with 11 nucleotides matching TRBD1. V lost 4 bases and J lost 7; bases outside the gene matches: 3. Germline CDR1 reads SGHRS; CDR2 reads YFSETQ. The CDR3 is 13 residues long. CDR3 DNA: TGCGCCAGCAGCACGGGACAGGGGGGGACCCAGTACTTC. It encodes CASSTGQGGTQYF.

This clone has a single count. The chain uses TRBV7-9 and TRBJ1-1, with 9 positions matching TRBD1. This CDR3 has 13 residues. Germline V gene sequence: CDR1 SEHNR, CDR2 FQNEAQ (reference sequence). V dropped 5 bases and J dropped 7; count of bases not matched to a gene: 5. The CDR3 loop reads CASSPGTGCEAFF. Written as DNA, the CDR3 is TGTGCCAGCAGCCCTGGGACAGGGTGTGAAGCTTTCTTT.